The T cell receptor (beta chain) described here comes from a study of shared clonotypes between healthy human individuals (dated by TCRdb to 2019 to 2021). Describing the broader study: The cohort comprised a couple of women and three men aged 18 to 49 years. For each donor, CD4 naive and CD4 memory were each run on three plates, CD8 naive on two plates, and CD8 memory on one plate. Blood TCR repertoires of a handful of healthy adults were deeply sequenced to estimate repertoire size and the extent of clonotype sharing between individuals. Between about 0.8 and 9 billion PBMCs per donor were obtained by leukapheresis. Different laboratories and diverse techniques were used to prepare libraries and sequence TCR repertoires, to increase sequencing depth and limit assay-specific biases. The investigation overall reported the following: Rarefaction of sorted-subset datasets indicated incomplete sequencing despite the large sequencing depth. Compared with non-shared clonotypes, clonotypes shared by all four sorted-subset donors had higher generation probabilities. Sampling was restricted to blood, and TCR repertoires in tissues likely differ from the TCR repertoires found in blood. Sharing across a few donors was observed for approximately 5% of naive CD4, under 4% of naive CD8, 2% to 2.5% of memory CD4, and 0.4% of memory CD8 clonotypes. Pairwise subsampling indicated that sequencing depth was expected to affect the degree of clonotype sharing among donors. The small number of donors limited the genetic and exposure-history diversity represented. Naive subsets generally had larger estimated clonotype richness than memory subsets.

In regard to this clone: Its antigen target is currently unknown. No base qualities exist here, and no much larger clone lies one base off it.

TCR CDR3 regions were amplified from genomic DNA by multiplex PCR using the deep immunoSEQ assay. Genomic DNA extracted from each cell subset was distributed evenly over all wells of several immunoSEQ 96-well plates, and each plate served as one replicate. Each replicate PCR for sorted subsets received around 200 ng genomic DNA, equal to about 30,000 T cell genomes. The purified libraries were quantified using a Qubit 3.0 fluorometer, sized with a Bioanalyzer 2100, and then quantified again using the KAPA Library Quantification kit. Every immunoSEQ 96-well plate was sequenced on a separate single-read 150-cycle Illumina NextSeq 550 flow cell. Concerning the study's data processing: The immunoSEQ output contained only junctional sequences without quality scores, so filtering could not match that applied to full-length reads. Sequences were annotated with PyIR, a Python wrapper for IgBLAST v1.9, using IMGT germline references to assign V/J genes and CDR3. Reads were removed for weak V/J assignments (E-value above 1e-6), missing CDR3, stop codons, out-of-frame junctions, or ambiguous translated residues. V3J clonotypes were defined as sequences sharing the same inferred V gene, J gene, and CDR3 amino acid sequence. To compute the percentage overlap between repertoires, the number of shared unique clonotypes was divided by the size of the smaller repertoire. RTK rarefaction, the Chao1 estimator, and Recon v2.1 estimates of unobserved clonotypes were used to assess repertoire richness. Generation probabilities were computed with OLGA for all TCRbeta clonotypes obtained by the gDNA method from a handful of donors. This is the immuneACCESS table as TCRdb keeps it, with only in-frame sequences that have V and J called. A part of the clones is gone; compared with another copy, unresolved V genes explain less than half, and the rest is unexplained. Clone size and the V and J calls come from that table; the DNA yielded D and trimming. The sample data list about 2.1 million clones, and just over 90% of these were observed just once. Under 2% of the sample is in the top ten clones.

CD8 naive samples were CD45RO-negative cells positively selected for CCR7, giving a CD45RA+CCR7+ population that excluded TemRA cells. Healthy HIV-negative adults with no recently reported acute infections or vaccinations were included as donors. All donors were Caucasian adults living in Nashville, Tennessee, USA. Blood was obtained by leukapheresis, after which PBMCs were separated by Ficoll-Histopaque density gradient centrifugation and cryopreserved in liquid nitrogen vapor phase. Analytical flow cytometry was used to check the purity and quantity of every magnetically sorted T cell population. Genomic DNA was isolated from each sorted fraction and quantified by UV absorbance on a Nanodrop 2000c. The sequence was obtained from a man younger than 35 in good health. Some clones in this sample may be carry-over from other donors' samples. Input material: naive CD8+ T cells from PBMCs. The sample's cell subset or site label, decoded: CD45RA+CCR7+.

The CDR3 sequence is CASSHPTGAVSYEQYF. Here is the DNA: TGTGCCAGCAGCCATCCTACAGGGGCGGTCTCCTACGAGCAGTACTTC. The sequence is built from TRBV9 and TRBJ2-7, with 7 junctional bases fitting TRBD1. Looking up the germline V gene yields CDR1 SGDLS and CDR2 YYNGEE. Reading from cysteine to phenylalanine, the CDR3 counts 16 amino acids. Just CDR3 DNA is preserved here, 48 bases in frame from base 1. Germline trimming amounts to 4 bases on V and 0 bases on J, with 10 as the count of junction bases outside the gene matches.